The TCR beta chain under discussion was sequenced for a study of blood T cell repertoires in COVID-19. Everyone who took part was roughly 18 to 89 years old, and they came from 24 US areas. Germline V gene lookup returns CDR1 SGHVS and CDR2 FNYEAQ. After removal of 2 bases from V and 9 bases from J, the junction contained 8 bases not matched to a gene. The CDR3 totals 15 residues. This table comes from immunoSEQ multiplex PCR, and its TCRdb copy is limited to in-frame clones, with some not included. In the table there are about 410,000 clones, 90% of which are singletons. Sample: PBMCs or T cells enriched from blood (not recorded which). The sequence was obtained from a young man who had recovered from COVID-19. V gene TRBV7-6 combines with J gene TRBJ2-1, with 9 bases aligning to TRBD1. This chain's CDR3 is CASSLRQGGWGEQFF. DNA for the CDR3: TGTGCCAGCAGCTTAAGACAGGGGGGTTGGGGTGAGCAGTTCTTC. Based on the CDR3 plus reference TRBV7-6 and TRBJ2-1, the full variable domain is GAGVSQSPRYKVTKRGQDVALRCDPISGHVSLYWYRQALGQGPEFLTYFNYEAQQDKSGLPNDRFSAERPEGSISTLTIQRTEQRDSAMYRCASSLRQGGWGEQFFGPGTRLTVL.